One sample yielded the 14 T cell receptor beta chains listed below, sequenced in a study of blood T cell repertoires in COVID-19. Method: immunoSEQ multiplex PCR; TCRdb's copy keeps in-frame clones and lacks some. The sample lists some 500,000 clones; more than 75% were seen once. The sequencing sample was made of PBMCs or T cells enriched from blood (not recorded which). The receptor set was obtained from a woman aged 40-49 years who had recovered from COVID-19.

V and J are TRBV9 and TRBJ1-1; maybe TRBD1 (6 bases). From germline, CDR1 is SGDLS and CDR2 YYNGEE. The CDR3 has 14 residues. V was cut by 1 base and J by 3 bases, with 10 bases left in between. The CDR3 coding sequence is TGTGCCAGCAGCGTAAGAGGGGGGGACACTGAAGCTTTCTTT. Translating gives CASSVRGGDTEAFF.

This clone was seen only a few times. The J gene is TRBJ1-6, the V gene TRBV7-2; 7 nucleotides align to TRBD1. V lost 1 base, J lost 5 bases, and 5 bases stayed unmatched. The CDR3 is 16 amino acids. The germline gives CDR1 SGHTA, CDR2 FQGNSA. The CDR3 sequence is CASSLDRGWNNSPLHF. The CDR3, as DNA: TGTGCCAGCAGCTTAGACAGGGGATGGAATAATTCACCCCTCCACTTT.

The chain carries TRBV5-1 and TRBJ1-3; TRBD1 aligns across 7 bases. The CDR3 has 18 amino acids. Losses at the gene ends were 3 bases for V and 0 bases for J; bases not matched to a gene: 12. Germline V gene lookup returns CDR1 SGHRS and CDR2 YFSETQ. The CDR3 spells CASSYSGTAADSGNTIYF. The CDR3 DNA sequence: TGCGCCAGCAGCTATTCCGGGACAGCAGCTGACTCTGGAAACACCATATATTTT.

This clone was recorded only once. CDR3 loop: CATRDRVYEQYF. The DNA of the CDR3 is TGTGCCACCCGGGACAGGGTTTACGAGCAGTACTTC. This rearrangement joins TRBV19 to TRBJ2-7; TRBD1 matches 9 bases. This CDR3 region has 12 residues. Germline lookup yields CDR1 LNHDA and CDR2 SQIVND (reference sequence). The V gene end was trimmed by 10 bases and the J gene end by 4 bases; junction bases not matched to a gene: 5. Complete variable domain (other parts from reference TRBV19 and TRBJ2-7): DGGITQSPKYLFRKEGQNVTLSCEQNLNHDAMYWYRQDPGQGLRLIYYSQIVNDFQKGDIAEGYSVSREKKESFPLTVTSAQKNPTAFYLCATRDRVYEQYFGPGTRLTVT.

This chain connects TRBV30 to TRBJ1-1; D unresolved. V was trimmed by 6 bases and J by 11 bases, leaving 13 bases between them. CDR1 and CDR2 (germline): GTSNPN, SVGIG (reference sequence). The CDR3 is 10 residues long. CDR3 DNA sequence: TGTGCCTGCCGGGGTCTACGGGCTTTCTTT. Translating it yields CACRGLRAFF.

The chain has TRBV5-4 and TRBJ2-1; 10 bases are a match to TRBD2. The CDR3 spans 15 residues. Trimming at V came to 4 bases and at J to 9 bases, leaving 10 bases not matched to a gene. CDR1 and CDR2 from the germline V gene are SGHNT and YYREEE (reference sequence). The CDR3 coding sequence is TGTGCCAGCAGCCCTCCGACTAGCGGGTCCGTTGAGCAGTTCTTC. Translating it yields CASSPPTSGSVEQFF.

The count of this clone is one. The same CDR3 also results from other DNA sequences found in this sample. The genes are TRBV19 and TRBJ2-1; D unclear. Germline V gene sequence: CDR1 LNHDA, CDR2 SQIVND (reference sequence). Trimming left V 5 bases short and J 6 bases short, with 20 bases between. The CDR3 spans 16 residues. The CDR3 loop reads CASSARSALGLNEQFF. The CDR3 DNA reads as TGTGCCAGTAGTGCACGGAGCGCTCTGGGTCTCAATGAGCAGTTCTTC.

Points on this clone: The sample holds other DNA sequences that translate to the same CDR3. Here the CDR3 reads CASSLRGNTIYF. The CDR3 region has the DNA TGCGCCAGCAGCCTACGGGGAAACACCATATATTTT. This chain uses TRBV4-1 with TRBJ1-3; no definite D call. V was trimmed by 4 bases and J by 4 bases, leaving 5 bases between them. The CDR3 sequence is 12 residues long. Germline V CDR1 and CDR2: MGHRA, YSYEKL.

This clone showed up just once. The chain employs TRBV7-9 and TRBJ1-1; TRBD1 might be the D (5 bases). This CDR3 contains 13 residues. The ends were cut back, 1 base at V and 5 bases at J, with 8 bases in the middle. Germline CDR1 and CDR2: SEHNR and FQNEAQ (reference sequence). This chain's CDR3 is CASSLEGSTEAFF. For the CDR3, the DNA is TGTGCCAGCAGCTTAGAGGGGTCAACTGAAGCTTTCTTT.

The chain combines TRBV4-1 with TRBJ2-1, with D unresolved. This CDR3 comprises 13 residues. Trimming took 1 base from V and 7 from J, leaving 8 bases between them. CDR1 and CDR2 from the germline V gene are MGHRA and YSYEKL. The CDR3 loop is CASSQVLGNEQFF. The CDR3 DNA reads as TGCGCCAGCAGCCAAGTTCTAGGTAATGAGCAGTTCTTC.

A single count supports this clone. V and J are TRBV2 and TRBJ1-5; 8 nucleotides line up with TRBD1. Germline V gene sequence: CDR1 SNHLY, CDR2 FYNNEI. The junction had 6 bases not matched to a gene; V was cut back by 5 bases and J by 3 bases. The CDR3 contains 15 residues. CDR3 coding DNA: TGTGCCAGCAGTCAAGGACAGGGTCCCAATCAGCCCCAGCATTTT. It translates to CASSQGQGPNQPQHF. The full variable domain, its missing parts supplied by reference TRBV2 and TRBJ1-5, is EPEVTQTPSHQVTQMGQEVILRCVPISNHLYFYWYRQILGQKVEFLVSFYNNEISEKSEIFDDQFSVERPDGSNFTLKIRSTKLEDSAMYFCASSQGQGPNQPQHFGDGTRLSIL.

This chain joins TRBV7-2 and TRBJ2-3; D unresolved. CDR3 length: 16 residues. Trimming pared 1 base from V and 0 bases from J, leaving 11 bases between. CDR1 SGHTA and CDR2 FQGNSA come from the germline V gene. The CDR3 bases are TGTGCCAGCAGCTTAGGATTGCGCTCTAGCACAGATACGCAGTATTTT. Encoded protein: CASSLGLRSSTDTQYF.

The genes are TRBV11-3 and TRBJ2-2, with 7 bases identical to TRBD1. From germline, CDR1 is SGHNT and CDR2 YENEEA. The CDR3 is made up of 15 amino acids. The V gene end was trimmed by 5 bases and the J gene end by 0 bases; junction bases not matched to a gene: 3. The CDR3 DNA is TGTGCCAGCAGCCCAGGGACAGCGAACACCGGGGAGCTGTTTTTT. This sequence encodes CASSPGTANTGELFF.

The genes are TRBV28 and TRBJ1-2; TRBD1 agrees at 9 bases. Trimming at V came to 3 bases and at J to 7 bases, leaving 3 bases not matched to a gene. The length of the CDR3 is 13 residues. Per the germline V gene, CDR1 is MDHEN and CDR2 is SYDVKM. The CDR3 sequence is CASSFGTGLGYTF. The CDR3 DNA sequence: TGTGCCAGCAGTTTTGGGACAGGGCTTGGCTACACCTTC.